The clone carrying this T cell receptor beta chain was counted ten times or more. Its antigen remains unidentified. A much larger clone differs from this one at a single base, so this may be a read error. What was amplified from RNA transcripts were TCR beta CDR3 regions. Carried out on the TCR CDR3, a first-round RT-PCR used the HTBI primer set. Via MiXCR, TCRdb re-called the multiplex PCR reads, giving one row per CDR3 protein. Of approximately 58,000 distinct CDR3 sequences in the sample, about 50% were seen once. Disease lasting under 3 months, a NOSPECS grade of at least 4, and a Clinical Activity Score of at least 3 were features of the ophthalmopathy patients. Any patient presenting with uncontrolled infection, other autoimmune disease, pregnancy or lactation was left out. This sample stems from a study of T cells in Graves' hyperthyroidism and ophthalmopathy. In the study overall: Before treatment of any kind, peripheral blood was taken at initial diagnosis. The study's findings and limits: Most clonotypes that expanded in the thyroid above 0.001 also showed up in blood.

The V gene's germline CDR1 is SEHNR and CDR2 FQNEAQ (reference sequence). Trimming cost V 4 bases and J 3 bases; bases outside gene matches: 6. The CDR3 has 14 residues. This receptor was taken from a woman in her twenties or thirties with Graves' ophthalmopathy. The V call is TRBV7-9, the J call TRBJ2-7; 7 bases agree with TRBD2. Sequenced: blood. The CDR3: CASSYPAGSYEQYF. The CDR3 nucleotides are TGTGCCAGCAGCTACCCAGCGGGGAGCTACGAGCAGTACTTC.